Described below is a single T cell receptor (beta chain) sequence and its context. Trimming removed 0 bases from V and 7 bases from J, with 14 bases in between. Per the germline V gene, CDR1 is SGHRS and CDR2 is YFSETQ. CDR3 length equals 15 residues. Cohorts were determined from participant-reported clinical history. This sample was included in a study of blood T cell repertoires in COVID-19. TCRdb's copy holds only in-frame clones and misses some; the assay was immunoSEQ multiplex PCR. The sample lists some 260,000 clones, around 84% occurring once. The clonotype comes from a man between 25 and 39 years old with acute COVID-19. The chain joins TRBV5-1 to TRBJ1-5; no reliable D call. Sequenced: PBMCs or T cells enriched from blood (not recorded which). The CDR3 bases are TGCGCCAGCAGCTTGGTGTCCGGGTCGGAGCAGCCCCAGCATTTT. It yields the protein CASSLVSGSEQPQHF.